This is a list of T cell receptor beta chains from one sample in a study of metastatic and nonmetastatic thyroid tumors. TCRdb re-called clones via MiXCR from the PCR reads. The sample includes around 20,000 clones, about 33% of them seen just once. Sequenced material: adjacent normal tissue. These receptors all stem from a female donor with papillary thyroid cancer or a benign thyroid nodule (not recorded which). Some clones in this sample may be carry-over from other donors' samples. CDR3s include the opening cysteine and the closing phenylalanine or tryptophan. A D gene is named only where the DNA matches it firmly. A clone size is listed for some rows: how often the clone was seen (once, few, many), or a class if it is expanded.

many	TRBV2	TRBJ1-4	-	TGTGCCAGCAGTGAGGAACAGGGACCCAATGAAAAACTGTTTTTT	CASSEEQGPNEKLFF
-	TRBV14	TRBJ2-1	TRBD1	TGTGCCAGCAGCCACTCGTTAGGGGGCCAGAGATACAATGAGCAGTTCTTC	CASSHSLGGQRYNEQFF
-	TRBV6-1	TRBJ1-2	TRBD1	TGTGCCAGCAGGACCCTACAGGGGTGGTGGGGAGATGGCTACACCTTC	CASRTLQGWWGDGYTF
many	TRBV4-1	TRBJ2-5	-	TGCGCCAGCAGCCCAGCCCGGGACGGTCTCTCTGAGACCCAGTACTTC	CASSPARDGLSETQYF
-	TRBV11-2	TRBJ2-1	TRBD2	TGTGCCAGCAGTGAAGCGGGAGGGGCCTACAATGAGCAGTTCTTC	CASSEAGGAYNEQFF
many	TRBV7-9	TRBJ2-1	-	TGTGCCAGCAGCTTTATCCCCGTACCCTACAATGAGCAGTTCTTC	CASSFIPVPYNEQFF
-	TRBV30	TRBJ2-5	-	TGTGCCTGGAGCAATCTCGGGACCCTTACCTTCGGGACCCAGTACTTC	CAWSNLGTLTFGTQYF
-	TRBV6-1	TRBJ2-7	-	TGTGCCAGCACCTCACCCCTGAGTGTCGAGCAGTACTTC	CASTSPLSVEQYF
few	TRBV25-1	TRBJ2-3	-	TGTGCCAGCAGTGAATCGACGAGCGGACTACGCACAGATACGCAGTATTTT	CASSESTSGLRTDTQYF
medium-sized	TRBV6-1	TRBJ1-5	-	TGTGCCAGCAGTGAAAGGGGGGGTCTTTCCGATAGCAATCAGCCCCAGCATTTT	CASSERGGLSDSNQPQHF
once	TRBV30	TRBJ1-2	TRBD1	TGTGCCTGGAGTCCCCGGGACAGGGGCTACACCTTC	CAWSPRDRGYTF
few	TRBV6-6	TRBJ2-2	-	TGTGCCAGCAGTTACCGGGGAGGAGACACCGGGGAGCTGTTTTTT	CASSYRGGDTGELFF
few	TRBV6-1	TRBJ1-3	-	TGTGCCAGCAGTGCACAGGGTCCTGGAAACACCATATATTTT	CASSAQGPGNTIYF
medium-sized	TRBV6-1	TRBJ1-2	-	TGTGCCAGCGCCGGGTTGGACATATCAGCAGGGGGCTACACCTTC	CASAGLDISAGGYTF
-	TRBV6-1	TRBJ1-3	-	TGTGCCAGCAGGTGGGGGGAAGTCGCTGGAAACACCATATATTTT	CASRWGEVAGNTIYF
few	TRBV6-2/TRBV6-3	TRBJ2-7	TRBD2	TGTGCCAGCAGTTACGGGACTAGCGCCTACGAGCAGTACTTC	CASSYGTSAYEQYF
medium-sized	TRBV28	TRBJ2-1	TRBD2	TGTGCCAGCAGTTCGGCTAGCGGCGAACGGGGCGAGCAGTTCTTC	CASSSASGERGEQFF
many	TRBV7-8	TRBJ2-1	TRBD2	TGTGCCAGCAGCTTAGGGGGGGACTATACATACAATGAGCAGTTCTTC	CASSLGGDYTYNEQFF
many	TRBV5-5	TRBJ2-6	-	TGTGCCAGCAGCTCCACCCCAGGCTCTGGGGCCAACGTCCTGACTTTC	CASSSTPGSGANVLTF
medium-sized	TRBV2	TRBJ1-3	-	TGTGCCAGCAGTGATAGGAGCGGACAGAGAAACACCATATATTTT	CASSDRSGQRNTIYF
many	TRBV9	TRBJ2-1	-	TGTGCCAGCAGCGTAGGGGAAGGGAAGATGCAGTTCTTC	CASSVGEGKMQFF
many	TRBV3-1	TRBJ2-5	TRBD2	TGTGCCAGCAGCTCTTGGACTAGCGCCTACAAAGAGACCCAGTACTTC	CASSSWTSAYKETQYF
-	TRBV19	TRBJ2-1	-	TGTGCCAGTAGTATAGTCTCCGGGAGTCCTTACAATGAGCAGTTCTTC	CASSIVSGSPYNEQFF
-	TRBV29-1	TRBJ2-5	TRBD2	TGCAGCGAGGGACTAGCGGGGGGAGAGACCCAGTACTTC	CSEGLAGGETQYF
few	TRBV20-1	TRBJ2-7	-	TGCAGTGCTAGAGGTACAGGTTCCTACGAGCAGTACTTC	CSARGTGSYEQYF
many	TRBV5-1	TRBJ2-7	TRBD1	TGCGCCAGCAGCTTGGTGGACAGGGGTGGCGAGCAGTACTTC	CASSLVDRGGEQYF
-	TRBV5-1	TRBJ2-7	-	TGCGCCAGCAGCCCTGAGGCGGGGAGGAACTACGAGCAGTACTTC	CASSPEAGRNYEQYF
once	TRBV7-3	TRBJ2-2	TRBD1	TGTGCCAGCACCACAGGGGCCGGCGGGGAGCTGTTTTTT	CASTTGAGGELFF
-	TRBV20-1	TRBJ2-7	-	TGCAGTGCTCCCAGAGGGTACGAGCAGTACTTC	CSAPRGYEQYF
-	TRBV5-1	TRBJ2-1	TRBD2	TGCGCCAGCAGCCAAGACTTTGCGGGAGACAATGAGCAGTTCTTC	CASSQDFAGDNEQFF
-	TRBV6-2/TRBV6-3	TRBJ2-4	-	TGTGCCAGCAGGAGGTCGGACCCCGGGGGAAACATTCAGTACTTC	CASRRSDPGGNIQYF
few	TRBV28	TRBJ1-2	-	TGTGCCAGCAGTTTTGACAACTATGGCTACACCTTC	CASSFDNYGYTF
few	TRBV6-2/TRBV6-3	TRBJ2-7	-	TGTGCCAGCCATGATCCGGGGGCCTACGAGCAGTACTTC	CASHDPGAYEQYF
-	TRBV5-1	TRBJ2-2	-	TGCGCCAGCAGCTTGCGGGACGGGGAGCTGTTTTTT	CASSLRDGELFF
-	TRBV4-1	TRBJ2-1	-	TGCGCCAGCAGCATTAGCGGAAACTCCTACAATGAGCAGTTCTTC	CASSISGNSYNEQFF
-	TRBV15	TRBJ2-5	-	TGTGCCACCAGCAGAGATTTAGGGGAGACCCAGTACTTC	CATSRDLGETQYF
-	TRBV7-8	TRBJ2-1	-	TGTGCCAGCAGCTCTCTGACTAGTATCGATGAGCAGTTCTTC	CASSSLTSIDEQFF
-	TRBV7-3	TRBJ2-2	-	TGTGCCAGCAGCTTCCTACCGGGACAAAATAACACCGGGGAGCTGTTTTTT	CASSFLPGQNNTGELFF
-	TRBV11-2	TRBJ1-5	TRBD1	TGTGCCAGCAGCCCGGGACAGGGGTATCAGCCCCAGCATTTT	CASSPGQGYQPQHF